This T cell receptor beta chain comes out of a study of blood T cell repertoires in COVID-19. How the authors handled the data: The authors estimated nucleated cell counts from reference gene primer amplification. Using immunoSEQ multiplex PCR, the repertoire was profiled, and TCRdb retains in-frame clones only, with some absent. The DNA was the basis for D and trimming; V, J and clone size are from that table. The sample shows some 170,000 clones, roughly 80% of them seen only once. The CDR3 has 13 residues. Germline assignment: CDR1 MNHNS and CDR2 SASEGT. V was clipped by 2 bases and J by 7 bases, with 6 bases between them.

The chain uses TRBV6-1 and TRBJ1-6; D unclear. The sequenced sample consisted of PBMCs or T cells enriched from blood (not recorded which). This TCR was sampled from a woman aged 45-65 years who had recovered from COVID-19. The CDR3 region is CASSEFLNSPLHF. CDR3 bases: TGTGCCAGCAGTGAATTCTTAAATTCACCCCTCCACTTT.